The source of this TCR beta chain is a study of blood T cell repertoires in COVID-19. Background on the study: Both acute and convalescent COVID-19 samples were obtained from the United States, Italy and Spain.

V shed 6 bases and J shed 9 bases, with 12 bases lying between them. Per the germline V gene, CDR1 is MNHEY and CDR2 is SVGEGT. The CDR3 is 12 residues long. This clone was detected once. Measured with immunoSEQ multiplex PCR; TCRdb has only the in-frame clones, and not every one. Among 150,000 to 180,000 clones listed, roughly 72% were seen once. The chain recombines TRBV6-2 or TRBV6-3 with TRBJ1-5; the D gene is possibly TRBD1 (5 bases). Source material: peripheral blood. The source of this sequence is a woman over 75 with acute or convalescent COVID-19. In nucleotides, the CDR3 is TGTGCCAGCAGCGGGGAGGGGTTGCCCCAGCATTTT. Residues: CASSGEGLPQHF.